This passage covers 27 T cell receptor beta chains from one sample sequenced in a study of glioma-infiltrating T cells. TCR alpha and beta CDR3 regions were amplified from RNA using iRepertoire nested multiplex PCR. TCRdb fed the multiplex PCR reads into MiXCR, producing one record per CDR3 protein. This sample yields about 380,000 distinct CDR3 sequences, of which more than 35% are seen a single time; approximately 12% belongs to the top ten. The sample was glioma tissue, nonneoplastic brain tissue, or PBMCs (not recorded which). Source of these receptors: a human donor with low-grade glioma or glioblastoma, undergoing nonglioma brain surgery, or in good health (not recorded which).

The chain joins TRBV29-1 to TRBJ2-7; 8 bases align to TRBD1. Trimming removed 4 bases from V and 3 bases from J; junction bases left unmatched: 8. The CDR3 is 14 amino acids. Germline V gene data show CDR1 as SQVTM and CDR2 as ANQGSEA. The CDR3 sequence: CSVGETGDLYEQYF. As DNA, the CDR3 is TGCAGCGTTGGCGAGACAGGGGACCTCTACGAGCAGTACTTC.

This clonotype was counted only a few times. The V gene is TRBV20-1, the J gene TRBJ2-3; unclear D gene. The CDR3 is made up of 11 amino acids. Trimming cost V 3 bases and J 6 bases, with 7 bases left between them. CDR1 is DFQATT and CDR2 is SNEGSKA in the germline V gene (reference sequence). The CDR3 loop reads CSASWPDTQYF. The DNA of the CDR3 is TGCAGTGCTAGTTGGCCTGATACGCAGTATTTT.

A word on this clonotype: It is likely a read error, because the conserved phenylalanine at the end of the CDR3 is missing. CDR3: CASSLARGIQETQYS. The DNA for the CDR3 is TGTGCCAGCAGCTTAGCGCGAGGGATACAAGAGACCCAGTACTCC. The chain joins TRBV6-2 or TRBV6-3 to TRBJ2-5; tentatively, D is TRBD2 (5 bases). Trimming took 6 bases from V and 2 from J, leaving 16 bases between them. In germline, CDR1 is MNHEY, CDR2 SVGEGT. This CDR3 has 15 residues.

This clonotype has a count of ten or more. This chain connects TRBV27 to TRBJ1-1, with 9 nucleotides matching TRBD1. The V gene end was trimmed by 7 bases and the J gene end by 3 bases; junction bases not matched to a gene: 9. Germline CDR1 MNHEY, CDR2 SMNVEV (reference sequence). The CDR3 runs 15 residues. The CDR3 reads CASNPGQGWDTEAFF. As DNA, the CDR3 is TGTGCCAGCAACCCGGGACAGGGTTGGGACACTGAAGCTTTCTTT.

A word on this clonotype: Compared with germline, one end of the junction differs, possibly owing to a read error. For the CDR3, the DNA is TGTGGCAGCAGATCCGGGACAGGGGACGAAAAACTGTTTTTT. Translation: CGSRSGTGDEKLFF. The chain combines TRBV7-2 with TRBJ1-4, with TRBD1 identical over 10 bases. The CDR3 is 14 residues long. Looked up from germline, CDR1 is SGHTA and CDR2 is FQGNSA.

The chain employs TRBV6-1 and TRBJ1-1; the D is unclear. The germline V gene has CDR1 MNHNS and CDR2 SASEGT. Trimming pared 5 bases from V and 5 bases from J, leaving 12 bases between. The CDR3 runs 13 residues. The CDR3 region has the DNA TGTGCCAGCAGTTATACGGAGGGAACTGAAGCTTTCTTT. This encodes CASSYTEGTEAFF.

This clonotype has just a few counts. The chain is built from TRBV20-1 and TRBJ2-3, with D possibly matching TRBD1 (6 bases). The CDR3 consists of 15 residues. Trimming removed 2 bases from V and 0 bases from J, with 12 bases in between. From germline, CDR1 is DFQATT and CDR2 SNEGSKA (reference sequence). The CDR3 DNA reads TGCAGTGCTAGACCCGACAGGCGAAGCACAGATACGCAGTATTTT. It specifies CSARPDRRSTDTQYF.

Of note for this clonotype: It may be a read error: a sequence one base away is much more abundant. This chain connects TRBV12-3 or TRBV12-4 to TRBJ2-3, with D perhaps matching TRBD1 or TRBD2 (6 bases each). Deletions cut 5 bases from V and 5 bases from J, with 17 bases between. The CDR3 contains 15 residues. Here the CDR3 DNA reads TGTGCCAGCAGTCTAATGGGAAAGGGGGGAGATACGCAGTATTTT. This translates into CASSLMGKGGDTQYF.

The gene calls are TRBV28 and TRBJ1-5; D may be TRBD1 (6 bases). Trimming left V 6 bases short and J 7 bases short, with 16 bases between. CDR1 is MDHEN and CDR2 is SYDVKM in the germline V gene. The CDR3 covers 14 residues. In nucleotides, the CDR3 is TGTGCCAGCAGATCAAACAGGGTGTCGCAGCCCCAGCATTTT. This sequence encodes CASRSNRVSQPQHF.

This clonotype was found many times. J is TRBJ1-1 and V is TRBV27, with a possible D match to TRBD1 (5 bases). CDR1 is MNHEY, CDR2 SMNVEV, per germline (reference sequence). V lost 6 bases and J lost 5, with 22 bases in between. The CDR3 covers 16 residues. The CDR3 loop is CASRFRQNSAPTEAFF. Here the CDR3 DNA reads TGTGCCAGCAGATTTCGACAGAACAGTGCCCCGACTGAAGCTTTCTTT.

This clonotype has more than one count but fewer than ten. V and J are TRBV2 and TRBJ1-5, with D uncertain. The CDR3 is 14 amino acids. Germline V gives CDR1 SNHLY, CDR2 FYNNEI. With 2 bases removed from V and 1 base from J, the gap between germline ends came to 6 bases. CDR3 sequence: CASSEYRSNQPQHF. The CDR3 coding sequence is TGTGCCAGCAGTGAATACAGAAGCAATCAGCCCCAGCATTTT.

The chain employs TRBV2 and TRBJ2-4; the D gene could be TRBD1 or TRBD2 (7 bases each). CDR3 size: 14 residues. The germline V and J ends were trimmed by 7 bases and 9 bases, with 19 bases remaining between them. Germline V CDR1 and CDR2: SNHLY, FYNNEI. The CDR3 coding sequence is TGTGCCAGCAACCAATTTCAGGGGGGGGTCATTCAGTACTTC. Protein sequence: CASNQFQGGVIQYF.

This clonotype appeared many times. The V call is TRBV20-1, the J call TRBJ1-1; D gene ambiguous. Per the germline V gene, CDR1 is DFQATT and CDR2 is SNEGSKA (reference sequence). The germline V and J ends were trimmed by 6 bases and 1 base, with 15 bases remaining between them. The length of the CDR3 is 14 residues. Here the CDR3 reads CSALSTGRNTEAFF. The CDR3 nucleotides read TGCAGTGCCCTCAGTACGGGTAGGAACACTGAAGCTTTCTTT.

This clonotype was picked up a small number of times. V is TRBV7-9 and J is TRBJ2-4, with 11 bases that match TRBD2. From germline, CDR1 is SEHNR and CDR2 FQNEAQ (reference sequence). The CDR3 runs 18 residues. The V gene end was trimmed by 1 base and the J gene end by 1 base; junction bases not matched to a gene: 6. CDR3: CASSLELAGGPAKNIQYF. The CDR3 region has the DNA TGTGCCAGCAGCTTAGAGCTAGCGGGAGGCCCGGCCAAAAACATTCAGTACTTC.

This clonotype was counted only a few times. The CDR3 coding sequence is TGCAGTGCTAGAGATCGCGGGGGGATCACAGATACGCAGTATTTT. Amino acid sequence: CSARDRGGITDTQYF. This sequence joins TRBV20-1 and TRBJ2-3; 8 bases are shared with TRBD2. CDR3 length: 15 amino acids. The junction had 4 bases not matched to a gene; V was cut back by 0 bases and J by 2 bases. Germline V CDR1 and CDR2: DFQATT, SNEGSKA (reference sequence).

The rearrangement uses TRBV7-2 and TRBJ2-1; perhaps TRBD2 as D (6 bases). Germline loops: CDR1 SGHTA, CDR2 FQGNSA. V lost 3 bases to trimming and J lost 3 bases, with 24 bases between them. CDR3 length equals 19 residues. CDR3 sequence (DNA): TGTGCCAGCAGCTTTTGTAGGACTATCAAAATTCTTGGCTACAATGAGCAGTTCTTC. As protein: CASSFCRTIKILGYNEQFF. Variable domain in full (rest from reference TRBV7-2 and TRBJ2-1): GAGVSQSPSNKVTEKGKDVELRCDPISGHTALYWYRQSLGQGLEFLIYFQGNSAPDKSGLPSDRFSAERTGGSVSTLTIQRTQQEDSAVYLCASSFCRTIKILGYNEQFFGPGTRLTVL.

This clonotype has a handful of counts. The chain uses TRBV20-1 and TRBJ2-3, with 12 bases that match TRBD2. V lost 4 bases to trimming and J lost 1 base; unmatched junction nucleotides: 9. CDR3 length: 17 amino acids. Germline CDR1 DFQATT, CDR2 SNEGSKA (reference sequence). CDR3 residues: CSATPSGREFRTDTQYF. In nucleotides, the CDR3 is TGCAGTGCTACCCCTAGCGGGAGGGAGTTCCGCACAGATACGCAGTATTTT.

This clonotype was detected only once. An end of the junction differs from the germline gene, which may be a read error. This rearrangement joins TRBV27 to TRBJ2-7; D is possibly TRBD2 (6 bases). CDR3 size: 14 residues. CDR1 and CDR2 (germline): MNHEY, SMNVEV (reference sequence). The CDR3 nucleotides read TGTGCCGGCAGTTACGGGGGTGGTTCCTACGAGCAGTACTTC. This encodes CAGSYGGGSYEQYF.

The chain recombines TRBV29-1 with TRBJ1-1; 8 bases match TRBD1. CDR1 SQVTM and CDR2 ANQGSEA come from the germline V gene. The CDR3 is made up of 14 amino acids. J was trimmed by 3 bases and V by 4 bases; bases with no gene match: 7. The CDR3 is CSVGNQGAHTEAFF. For the CDR3, the DNA is TGCAGCGTTGGGAATCAGGGGGCCCACACTGAAGCTTTCTTT.

This CDR3 reads CASSLLTRLAPSSYNEQFF. The CDR3 DNA follows: TGTGCCAGCAGTTTATTGACCCGACTAGCCCCGAGCTCCTACAATGAGCAGTTCTTC. J is TRBJ2-1 and V is TRBV28; 7 nucleotides align to TRBD2. The CDR3 length is 19 residues. The germline CDR1 and CDR2 sequences are MDHEN and SYDVKM. V shed 1 base, J shed 0 bases, and the junction held 12 bases outside the gene matches. The complete variable domain, with remaining parts taken from reference TRBV28 and TRBJ2-1, reads DVKVTQSSRYLVKRTGEKVFLECVQDMDHENMFWYRQDPGLGLRLIYFSYDVKMKEKGDIPEGYSVSREKKERFSLILESASTNQTSMYLCASSLLTRLAPSSYNEQFFGPGTRLTVL.

CDR3 in amino acids: CASSLGPLGGTEAFF. In DNA, the CDR3 is TGTGCCAGCAGTTTAGGCCCCTTGGGTGGCACTGAAGCTTTCTTT. This sequence joins TRBV28 and TRBJ1-1; no firm D call. Germline V gene lookup returns CDR1 MDHEN and CDR2 SYDVKM. V dropped 2 bases and J dropped 4 bases, with 14 bases sitting between them. This CDR3 is built from 15 residues.

The chain employs TRBV28 and TRBJ2-5; 7 nucleotides line up with TRBD2. J was trimmed by 0 bases and V by 5 bases; bases with no gene match: 33. This CDR3 comprises 24 residues. Germline loops: CDR1 MDHEN, CDR2 SYDVKM. The CDR3 protein is CASSALLEAGFVLPSDNHQETQYF. In nucleotides, the CDR3 is TGTGCCAGCAGTGCCCTGTTGGAAGCGGGATTCGTCTTGCCATCAGATAATCACCAAGAGACCCAGTACTTC.

This clonotype has a single count. Because it lacks the conserved phenylalanine or tryptophan at the end, this CDR3 is likely a read error. The rearrangement uses TRBV20-1 and TRBJ1-1; 7 bases fit TRBD1. Germline loops: CDR1 DFQATT, CDR2 SNEGSKA (reference sequence). The CDR3 consists of 12 residues. The V segment lost 6 bases and the J segment 7 bases; nucleotides outside the gene matches: 8. The CDR3, as DNA: TGCAGTGCCAATGACAGGGCCTTTGAAGCTTTCTCT. This codes for CSANDRAFEAFS.

This clonotype was counted only a few times. The chain couples TRBV7-2 to TRBJ2-1; 11 bases align to TRBD2. The germline V gene encodes CDR1 SGHTA and CDR2 FQGNSA. Trimming removed 3 bases from V and 3 bases from J; junction bases left unmatched: 1. The CDR3 contains 15 residues. CDR3 protein: CASSLTSGIYNEQFF. Written as DNA, the CDR3 is TGTGCCAGCAGCTTGACTAGCGGGATCTACAATGAGCAGTTCTTC.

In this sample, this clonotype turned up many times. The chain has TRBV28 and TRBJ2-7; D might be TRBD1 (6 bases). Germline CDR1 reads MDHEN; CDR2 reads SYDVKM. There are 16 residues in the CDR3. Trimming shortened V by 5 bases and J by 3 bases, and 20 bases separated the two germline ends. CDR3 protein: CASSPAHRARLYEQYF. Written as DNA, the CDR3 is TGTGCCAGCAGTCCAGCCCACAGGGCACGACTCTACGAGCAGTACTTC.

The table lists this clonotype with many counts. CDR3 nucleotide sequence: TGCAGTGCTAGGGCAGGGGTGTCAGCTTTCTTT. It codes for CSARAGVSAFF. The chain recombines TRBV20-1 with TRBJ1-1, with D perhaps TRBD1 (6 bases). Trimming left V 3 bases short and J 10 bases short, with 12 bases between. The germline V gene encodes CDR1 DFQATT and CDR2 SNEGSKA (reference sequence). This CDR3 contains 11 residues.

This clonotype has just one count. This chain connects TRBV4-1 to TRBJ2-7; D unresolved. This CDR3 is 15 amino acids long. Germline values: CDR1 MGHRA, CDR2 YSYEKL. Trimming removed 0 bases at V and 3 bases at J, with 12 bases between. The CDR3 DNA follows: TGCGCCAGCAGCCAAGAAAGGGCTCCGGGCTACGAGCAGTACTTC. Its protein is CASSQERAPGYEQYF.